A single sample is the source of the 16 T cell receptor beta chains below, sequenced in a study of blood T cell repertoires in COVID-19. Assay: immunoSEQ multiplex PCR; the TCRdb copy retains only in-frame clones and omits some. The repertoire holds some 300,000 clones, with around four fifths as singletons. The sample consisted of peripheral blood. The receptors originated from a woman in her forties or fifties with active or convalescent COVID-19.

The chain has TRBV18 and TRBJ1-6; TRBD1 matches 9 bases. The CDR3 consists of 16 residues. The V gene's germline CDR1 is KGHSH and CDR2 LQKENI. The V segment lost 2 bases and the J segment 6 bases; nucleotides outside the gene matches: 5. The CDR3 DNA reads TGTGCCAGCTCACCATGGGGACAGGGAATTAATTCACCCCTCCACTTT. Its translation: CASSPWGQGINSPLHF.

V is TRBV19 and J is TRBJ2-3, with 9 bases fitting TRBD1. CDR1 is LNHDA and CDR2 is SQIVND in the germline V gene (reference sequence). This CDR3 has 16 residues. V shed 5 bases and J 0 bases; nucleotides not matched to a gene: 6. The CDR3 region has the DNA TGTGCCAGTAGTGCGGGACAGGGTTTGAGCACAGATACGCAGTATTTT. This encodes CASSAGQGLSTDTQYF.

This clone was recorded a few times. This sequence joins TRBV14 and TRBJ1-2; possibly TRBD1 for D (5 bases). Trimming cost V 2 bases and J 8 bases, with 15 bases left between them. The CDR3 is 14 residues long. Germline loops: CDR1 SGHDN, CDR2 FVKESK. Here the CDR3 reads CASSQPGRRGGYTF. CDR3 nucleotides: TGTGCCAGCAGCCAACCCGGCCGGAGGGGCGGCTACACCTTC.

The rearrangement uses TRBV7-9 and TRBJ1-1; D is perhaps TRBD1 (6 bases). The V and J ends lost 4 bases and 1 base respectively, with 10 bases between them. Germline V gene lookup returns CDR1 SEHNR and CDR2 FQNEAQ (reference sequence). CDR3 size: 14 residues. The DNA for the CDR3 is TGTGCCAGCAGCTACTCCAGGGGGAACACTGAAGCTTTCTTT. This sequence encodes CASSYSRGNTEAFF.

The V call is TRBV3-1 (or the pseudogene TRBV3-2), the J call TRBJ2-1; the D gene is possibly TRBD2 (6 bases). Germline V lookup: CDR1 LGHDT, CDR2 YNNKEL (reference sequence). V lost 4 bases and J lost 4, with 17 bases in between. CDR3 length equals 16 residues. CDR3 DNA sequence: TGTGCCAGCAGCCTATTCTCTATCCGGGGGTACAATGAGCAGTTCTTC. Translating gives CASSLFSIRGYNEQFF.

As for this clone: The junction departs from the called germline gene at one end, perhaps through a read error. V gene TRBV5-3 combines with J gene TRBJ1-2; no reliable D call. TRBV5-3 is an ORF for which the function is uncertain. The CDR3 extends over 11 amino acids. The DNA of the CDR3 is TGTGCCAGCGCCCGGACCCAGGAGAGGGAGTTC. This translates into CASARTQEREF.

The genes are TRBV19 and TRBJ2-2; D is uncertain. Trimming took off 5 bases at V and 0 bases at J, with 16 bases between the two ends. The germline V gene has CDR1 LNHDA and CDR2 SQIVND (reference sequence). The CDR3 runs 17 residues. In nucleotides, the CDR3 is TGTGCCAGTAGTTCTGTACGTCAGGATGCGAACACCGGGGAGCTGTTTTTT. Translated, it gives CASSSVRQDANTGELFF. Together with reference TRBV19 and TRBJ2-2, the CDR3 gives the full variable domain: DGGITQSPKYLFRKEGQNVTLSCEQNLNHDAMYWYRQDPGQGLRLIYYSQIVNDFQKGDIAEGYSVSREKKESFPLTVTSAQKNPTAFYLCASSSVRQDANTGELFFGEGSRLTVL.

The chain links TRBV28 to TRBJ2-7; maybe TRBD2 (8 bases). CDR1 and CDR2 from the germline V gene are MDHEN and SYDVKM. Between the trimmed V and J ends, which lost 8 bases and 4 bases, there was a span of 30 bases. CDR3 length equals 18 residues. The CDR3 here is CASPPPGDSGRSRYEQYF. For the CDR3, the DNA is TGTGCCAGCCCTCCCCCGGGGGACAGCGGGAGATCTCGGTACGAGCAGTACTTC. Together with reference TRBV28 and TRBJ2-7, the CDR3 gives the full variable domain: DVKVTQSSRYLVKRTGEKVFLECVQDMDHENMFWYRQDPGLGLRLIYFSYDVKMKEKGDIPEGYSVSREKKERFSLILESASTNQTSMYLCASPPPGDSGRSRYEQYFGPGTRLTVT.

The J gene is TRBJ2-1, the V gene TRBV19, with TRBD2 as a possible D gene (6 bases). CDR3 length equals 14 residues. Trimming shortened V by 5 bases and J by 6 bases, and 14 bases separated the two germline ends. Per germline, CDR1 LNHDA and CDR2 SQIVND (reference sequence). The CDR3 nucleotides read TGTGCCAGTAGTTTGGGACTTATCCCCAATGAGCAGTTCTTC. Translated: CASSLGLIPNEQFF.

CDR3: CASSQVRGGTQYF. The CDR3 DNA follows: TGTGCCAGCAGCCAAGTCCGAGGGGGGACCCAGTACTTC. V and J are TRBV14 and TRBJ2-5; D possibly corresponds to TRBD1 (6 bases). Germline CDR1 SGHDN, CDR2 FVKESK. Trimming left V 1 base short and J 7 bases short, with 10 bases between. This CDR3 has 13 residues.

As DNA, the CDR3 is TGCGCCAGCAGCGGGGGACAGGTGGAGCAGTTCTTC. This sequence encodes CASSGGQVEQFF. V and J are TRBV5-1 and TRBJ2-1, with 8 bases aligning to TRBD1. CDR3 size: 12 residues. The J segment lost 10 bases and the V segment lost 4 bases, leaving 4 bases of the junction unmatched. Per the germline V gene, CDR1 is SGHRS and CDR2 is YFSETQ.

J is TRBJ1-2 and V is TRBV11-2; D unresolved. The CDR3 has 15 amino acids. Germline loops: CDR1 SGHAT, CDR2 FQNNGV. Trimming left V 6 bases short and J 4 bases short, with 18 bases between. The CDR3 is CASRYFARSGYGYTF. DNA of the CDR3: TGTGCCAGCAGATACTTTGCGAGGAGCGGCTATGGCTACACCTTC.

The V gene is TRBV4-1, the J gene TRBJ1-2; D unclear. V was cut by 0 bases and J by 6 bases, with 17 bases left in between. Germline values: CDR1 MGHRA, CDR2 YSYEKL. This CDR3 region has 16 residues. The CDR3 is CASSQDRISDENGYTF. CDR3 sequence (DNA): TGCGCCAGCAGCCAAGATCGAATAAGCGACGAAAATGGCTACACCTTC.

This chain joins TRBV12-2 and TRBJ2-6; the table names TRBD2, a call not compared with the DNA. TRBV12-2 is given as a pseudogene. CDR3 length equals 20 residues. In nucleotides, the CDR3 is TGTGCAAGTCGCTTACCCCGGTGGAGCGAGACTAACTCTGGGGCCAACGTCCTGACTTTC. Amino acids: CASRLPRWSETNSGANVLTF.

This sequence joins TRBV5-1 and TRBJ1-1, with a weak D call TRBD1 (6 bases). Germline V gene sequence: CDR1 SGHRS, CDR2 YFSETQ. V was trimmed by 3 bases and J by 1 base, leaving 10 bases between them. CDR3 length: 14 residues. CDR3 bases: TGCGCCAGCAGCTGGGGGGGACAGAACACTGAAGCTTTCTTT. As protein: CASSWGGQNTEAFF.

The V and J genes are TRBV5-1 and TRBJ1-6; D is unresolved. V was cut by 0 bases and J by 7 bases, with 5 bases left in between. The CDR3 is 13 residues long. CDR1 is SGHRS, CDR2 YFSETQ, per germline. In nucleotides, the CDR3 is TGCGCCAGCAGCTTGGGTTCGAATTCACCCCTCCACTTT. Its translation: CASSLGSNSPLHF.